Shown below are 23 T cell receptor beta chains from a single sample sequenced in a study of T cells in localized non-small cell lung cancer (dated by TCRdb to the early 2020s). The library was made by the immunoSEQ multiplex PCR assay. In its TCRdb copy, this immuneACCESS table keeps in-frame sequences only and misses some clones. Where compared with another copy, unresolved V genes explain less than half of these, and the others have no known cause. Across this sample there are roughly 1,400 clones, with 20% to 25% seen only once. The top ten clones comprise around 23% of the sample. The source material was normal lung tissue next to the tumor, sampled before any cancer treatment. These receptor sequences come from a male donor at least 60 years old with stage III squamous cell lung carcinoma.

A few counts support this clone. The chain recombines TRBV11-3 with TRBJ2-5; D may be TRBD1 or TRBD2 (5 bases each). The ends were cut back, 2 bases at V and 5 bases at J, with 15 bases in the middle. Germline CDR1 is SGHNT and CDR2 is YENEEA. This CDR3 comprises 15 residues. The CDR3 DNA sequence: TGTGCCAGCAGCTTATGGGGGAGTAGAGATGAGACCCAGTACTTC. Translation gives CASSLWGSRDETQYF.

The V and J genes are TRBV11-3 and TRBJ2-1, with 11 bases fitting TRBD2. J gave up 3 bases and V 3 bases, and 4 bases lay outside the gene matches. Germline CDR1 reads SGHNT; CDR2 reads YENEEA. The CDR3 loop spans 16 amino acids. CDR3 sequence: CASSFLGTSGYNEQFF. CDR3 nucleotides: TGTGCCAGCAGCTTCCTCGGGACTAGCGGCTACAATGAGCAGTTCTTC. Looking up the rest from reference TRBV11-3 and TRBJ2-1 gives the full variable domain: EAGVVQSPRYKIIEKKQPVAFWCNPISGHNTLYWYLQNLGQGPELLIRYENEEAVDDSQLPKDRFSAERLKGVDSTLKIQPAELGDSAVYLCASSFLGTSGYNEQFFGPGTRLTVL.

By share, this clone ranks as medium-sized (0.01 to 0.1%). The rearrangement links TRBV9 to TRBJ2-7; D tentatively fits TRBD1 or TRBD2 (5 bases each). CDR1 and CDR2 (germline): SGDLS, YYNGEE. The CDR3 is made up of 15 amino acids. Trimming took 0 bases from V and 4 from J, leaving 14 bases between them. CDR3 bases: TGTGCCAGCAGCGTAGAGGGGACCCCTATGTACGAGCAGTACTTC. Amino acids: CASSVEGTPMYEQYF.

This chain uses TRBV6-8 with TRBJ2-7, with 8 bases fitting TRBD2. CDR1 and CDR2 from the germline V gene are MNHGY and SAAAGT. The CDR3 length is 12 residues. CDR3 region: CVSGTSPNEQYF. The CDR3 DNA reads as TGTGTTAGCGGGACCTCACCCAACGAGCAGTACTTC.

The DNA of the CDR3 is TGTGCCAGCTCACCAGGGGTCTTAGAGACCCAGTACTTC. Encoded protein: CASSPGVLETQYF. The rearrangement joins TRBV18 to TRBJ2-5; unclear D gene. Germline CDR1 and CDR2: KGHSH and LQKENI. The CDR3 covers 13 residues. V lost 2 bases and J 4 bases, leaving 8 bases between the germline ends.

The chain links TRBV10-3 to TRBJ1-2; D uncertain. The germline V gene encodes CDR1 ENHRY and CDR2 SYGVKD. The CDR3 is made up of 12 amino acids. Trimming shortened V by 0 bases and J by 8 bases, and 7 bases separated the two germline ends. The CDR3 spells CAISESGGGYTF. The CDR3 bases are TGTGCCATCAGTGAGTCGGGAGGAGGCTACACCTTC.

The genes are TRBV6-8 and TRBJ2-3; the D is unclear. V dropped 2 bases and J dropped 2 bases, with 8 bases sitting between them. The CDR3 contains 14 residues. Germline V lookup: CDR1 MNHGY, CDR2 SAAAGT. CDR3 residues: CASSYQEHTDTQYF. Here the CDR3 DNA reads TGTGCCAGCAGTTACCAGGAGCACACAGATACGCAGTATTTT.

This chain links TRBV29-1 with TRBJ2-4; unclear D gene. Trimming pared 0 bases from V and 11 bases from J, leaving 17 bases between. The CDR3 runs to 14 residues. Germline V gives CDR1 SQVTM, CDR2 ANQGSEA. The CDR3 loop reads CSVEEPPTLGFQYF. The CDR3 nucleotides read TGCAGCGTTGAAGAACCCCCGACTTTGGGTTTTCAGTACTTC.

The rearrangement joins TRBV19 to TRBJ2-5; weak D call: TRBD1 (6 bases). V lost 6 bases and J 7 bases, leaving 18 bases between the germline ends. This CDR3 is 14 amino acids long. Per the germline V gene, CDR1 is LNHDA and CDR2 is SQIVND (reference sequence). Written as DNA, the CDR3 is TGTGCCAGTAGACGACAGGAGCCTGAGGGGACCCAGTACTTC. Translating gives CASRRQEPEGTQYF.

This clone was detected a few times. The CDR3: CASSQGPLGGTGGVQPQHF. CDR3 DNA sequence: TGTGCCAGCAGTCAAGGCCCGTTGGGCGGGACAGGGGGCGTCCAGCCCCAGCATTTT. The V call is TRBV6-8, the J call TRBJ1-5; TRBD1 aligns across 12 bases. This CDR3 comprises 19 residues. CDR1 MNHGY and CDR2 SAAAGT come from the germline V gene. V was clipped by 5 bases and J by 7 bases; unmatched bases: 18.

The chain combines TRBV18 with TRBJ2-3, with TRBD1 as a possible D gene (6 bases). The CDR3 length is 13 residues. Germline V gene data show CDR1 as KGHSH and CDR2 as LQKENI. V gave up 4 bases and J gave up 5 bases, with 10 bases separating them. The CDR3 region is CASSQRGLDTQYF. CDR3 bases: TGTGCCAGCTCACAAAGGGGGTTAGATACGCAGTATTTT.

The chain carries TRBV10-2 and TRBJ2-3; TRBD1 matches at 9 bases. CDR3 length: 15 residues. V lost 5 bases to trimming and J lost 0 bases; unmatched junction nucleotides: 3. The germline V gene encodes CDR1 WSHSY and CDR2 SAAADI. CDR3 nucleotides: TGCGCCAGCAGTCCGGACAGGGGCAGCACAGATACGCAGTATTTT. Translation gives CASSPDRGSTDTQYF.

This clone was detected a few times. CDR3 DNA: TGTGCCAGCAGTTTCATACAGGGGTTTGATGAAAAACTGTTTTTT. Encoded protein: CASSFIQGFDEKLFF. This chain connects TRBV28 to TRBJ1-4; TRBD1 aligns across 7 bases. The V gene's germline CDR1 is MDHEN and CDR2 SYDVKM. The CDR3 is made up of 15 amino acids. Germline trimming cut 3 bases from V and 6 bases from J; bases unmatched to any gene: 7.

This clone showed up just a few times. The chain carries TRBV11-3 and TRBJ2-1; TRBD2 aligns across 10 bases. Germline-derived CDR1 and CDR2 are SGHNT and YENEEA. V shed 4 bases and J 5 bases; nucleotides not matched to a gene: 5. The CDR3 is 15 residues long. CDR3 coding DNA: TGTGCCAGCAGCTCTTCTAGCGGGAGAAACAATGAGCAGTTCTTC. This gives the protein CASSSSSGRNNEQFF.

This clone is medium-sized. The chain is built from TRBV6-8 and TRBJ2-7; a possible D gene is TRBD1 (5 bases). Germline V gives CDR1 MNHGY, CDR2 SAAAGT. The length of the CDR3 is 14 residues. V was shortened by 7 bases and J by 4 bases, with 17 bases between the two germline ends. Written as DNA, the CDR3 is TGTGCCAGCACTCAAGGTGCAGGGATTTACGAGCAGTACTTC. Its translation is CASTQGAGIYEQYF.

The genes are TRBV28 and TRBJ1-4; 7 nucleotides match TRBD1. Germline CDR1 MDHEN, CDR2 SYDVKM. The V gene end was trimmed by 6 bases and the J gene end by 4 bases; junction bases not matched to a gene: 5. The CDR3 has 14 residues. CDR3 sequence: CASSWGQNNEKLFF. For the CDR3, the DNA is TGTGCCAGCAGCTGGGGACAGAATAATGAAAAACTGTTTTTT.

This chain uses TRBV7-5 with TRBJ1-5; the table gives TRBD1 as D, unverified against the DNA. TRBV7-5 is recorded as a pseudogene. This CDR3 region has 17 residues. DNA for the CDR3: TGTGCCAGCAGCTTAATCCGAAACAGGGCCCGCAATCAGCCCCAGCATTTT. Protein product: CASSLIRNRARNQPQHF.

In this sample, this clone turned up a few times. The V and J genes are TRBV6-8 and TRBJ1-1; 7 bases align to TRBD1. The CDR3 is made up of 15 amino acids. Germline V gene lookup returns CDR1 MNHGY and CDR2 SAAAGT. J lost 4 bases, V lost 5 bases, and 10 bases had no gene match. The CDR3 nucleotides are TGTGCCAGCAGTGCCCGACAGGGCGGAGGCACTGAAGCTTTCTTT. This sequence encodes CASSARQGGGTEAFF.

This clone appeared a few times. V is TRBV9 and J is TRBJ2-1; 12 bases are a match to TRBD2. The V and J ends lost 4 bases and 3 bases, in that order; junction bases with no gene match: 5. Per the germline V gene, CDR1 is SGDLS and CDR2 is YYNGEE. This CDR3 contains 16 residues. CDR3 DNA: TGTGCCAGCAGCCCCATGACTAGCGGGAGCTACAATGAGCAGTTCTTC. It codes for CASSPMTSGSYNEQFF.

CDR3 residues: CASSLGAGSATQYF. Here the CDR3 DNA reads TGTGCCAGCAGCTTAGGGGCAGGGTCAGCGACCCAGTACTTC. V gene TRBV11-3 combines with J gene TRBJ2-5; D perhaps matches TRBD1 (5 bases). V gave up 1 base and J gave up 7 bases, with 13 bases separating them. CDR3 size: 14 residues. CDR1 and CDR2 from the germline V gene are SGHNT and YENEEA.

V and J are TRBV19 and TRBJ1-2; D uncertain. V was clipped by 3 bases and J by 2 bases, with 7 bases between them. This CDR3 is 13 amino acids long. Per germline, CDR1 LNHDA and CDR2 SQIVND (reference sequence). The CDR3 loop is CASSMNRNYGYTF. The CDR3 nucleotides read TGTGCCAGTAGTATGAATCGGAACTATGGCTACACCTTC. Using reference TRBV19 and TRBJ1-2 for the parts outside the CDR3, the full variable domain is DGGITQSPKYLFRKEGQNVTLSCEQNLNHDAMYWYRQDPGQGLRLIYYSQIVNDFQKGDIAEGYSVSREKKESFPLTVTSAQKNPTAFYLCASSMNRNYGYTFGSGTRLTVV.

This clone was counted only a few times. This rearrangement joins TRBV1 to TRBJ2-1; the DNA was not compared with TRBD1, the D call given in the table. TRBV1 is labeled a pseudogene. This CDR3 has 16 residues. The DNA of the CDR3 is TGCGCCAGCAGCCAGGCCCCGATATTCGATTACAATGAGCAGTTCTTC. It yields the protein CASSQAPIFDYNEQFF.

The chain links TRBV19 to TRBJ2-5, with D perhaps TRBD1 or TRBD2 (5 bases each). V lost 1 base, J lost 4 bases, and 13 bases lay in between. The CDR3 contains 15 residues. Germline V gene sequence: CDR1 LNHDA, CDR2 SQIVND (reference sequence). In DNA, the CDR3 is TGTGCCAGTAGTATAGCCGGGACGGTGACAGAGACCCAGTACTTC. As protein: CASSIAGTVTETQYF.